The 16 T cell receptor beta chains presented below share a single source sample, sequenced in a study of T cell clonality in common variable immunodeficiency. The table came from immunoSEQ multiplex PCR; TCRdb's copy has only in-frame clones and leaves some out. This repertoire holds about 50,000 clones, and none appear only once. The sample was peripheral blood mononuclear cells. These receptors were collected from a person between 18 and 75 years old in good health.

This clone was observed at least ten times. Read sequence stops 3 residues before the CDR3 end, and the germline J gene provides the missing end. The rearrangement links TRBV5-1 to TRBJ2-3; 8 nucleotides agree with TRBD1. Germline lookup yields CDR1 SGHRS and CDR2 YFSETQ. This CDR3 contains 17 residues. The trim removed 4 bases at V and 1 base at J, leaving 11 bases unmatched. CDR3 loop: CASSANPSGGGTDTQYF. CDR3 DNA, as far as it was read: TGCGCCAGCAGCGCCAACCCTTCAGGGGGCGGCACAGATACG.

This clone was recorded at least ten times. CDR3: CASSPQRVGTDTQYF. The sequenced CDR3 bases are TGTGCCAGCTCACCCCAGCGGGTGGGCACAGATACG. V usage is TRBV18 and J usage is TRBJ2-3; D may be TRBD2 (6 bases). The CDR3 is cut off 3 residues early in the read; its end comes from the germline J gene. The V gene lost 3 bases and the J gene lost 1 base, with 11 bases spanning the gap. The CDR3 has 15 residues. CDR1 and CDR2 (germline): KGHSH, LQKENI.

This clone has more than one count but fewer than ten. A much larger clone differs from this one at a single base, so this may be a read error. The sequence runs out 3 residues before the end of the CDR3; the remainder is reconstructed from the germline J gene. The chain joins TRBV30 to TRBJ2-3, with D possibly matching TRBD2 (5 bases). The CDR3 runs to 13 residues. CDR1 is GTSNPN, CDR2 SVGIG, per germline (reference sequence). The sequenced part of the CDR3 DNA is TGTGCCTCCTCAACTAGGCTTGAAGAGACG. Its protein product is CASSTRLEET. The entire CDR3 is CASSTRLEETQYF.

This clone was detected many times. The CDR3 extends 3 residues past the end of the read, so its final part is completed from the germline J gene. The chain recombines TRBV19 with TRBJ2-6; D uncertain. This CDR3 has 14 residues. The ends were cut back, 7 bases at V and 3 bases at J, with 10 bases in the middle. The germline gives CDR1 LNHDA, CDR2 SQIVND (reference sequence). The CDR3 DNA, read in part, is TGTGCCAGTATGAAGGGTATTGGGGCCAACGTC. Amino acid sequence: CASMKGIGANV. The CDR3, in full, reads CASMKGIGANVLTF. Complete variable domain (other parts from reference TRBV19 and TRBJ2-6): DGGITQSPKYLFRKEGQNVTLSCEQNLNHDAMYWYRQDPGQGLRLIYYSQIVNDFQKGDIAEGYSVSREKKESFPLTVTSAQKNPTAFYLCASMKGIGANVLTFGAGSRLTVL.

A remark on this clone: The read finishes 3 residues shy of the CDR3 end, and the germline J gene is used to complete it. The chain recombines TRBV7-6 with TRBJ2-5; 7 nucleotides agree with TRBD1. CDR3 length: 16 residues. V lost 4 bases, J lost 4 bases, and 12 bases stayed unmatched. Germline V gives CDR1 SGHVS, CDR2 FNYEAQ. The CDR3 sequence: CASSSRGGQRGETQYF. The sequenced part of the CDR3 DNA is TGTGCCAGCAGCTCCCGTGGGGGACAGCGAGGAGAGACC.

In this sample, this clone turned up many times. The sequenced part of the CDR3 DNA is TGTGCCAGCTCACCGCCGGGACAGGGGACCTACGAG. This encodes CASSPPGQGTYE. The full CDR3 sequence reads CASSPPGQGTYEQYF. The chain carries TRBV18 and TRBJ2-7; 10 nucleotides match TRBD1. Coverage ceases 3 residues before the CDR3 finishes, and the germline J gene fills in the end. The CDR3 has 15 amino acids. Germline lookup yields CDR1 KGHSH and CDR2 LQKENI. V dropped 3 bases and J dropped 2; count of bases not matched to a gene: 4.

This clone turned up a few times. The sequenced fragment ends 3 residues before the CDR3 boundary, so the rest is inferred from the germline J gene. The chain recombines TRBV7-2 with TRBJ2-3; 8 positions match TRBD1. Germline CDR1 is SGHTA and CDR2 is FQGNSA. This CDR3 has 17 residues. V trimming: 0 bases; J trimming: 2 bases; junction bases outside the gene matches: 7. The part of the CDR3 DNA that was read is TGTGCCAGCAGCTTAGCCCCGACGACAGGGGTCACAGATACG. Its translation is CASSLAPTTGVTDT. The whole CDR3 sequence reads CASSLAPTTGVTDTQYF.

This clone was observed many times. The CDR3 end falls 3 residues outside the read, so it is completed with the germline J gene. V is TRBV20-1 and J is TRBJ2-3, with 9 bases fitting TRBD2. The trim removed 6 bases at V and 2 bases at J, leaving 9 bases unmatched. The germline CDR1 and CDR2 sequences are DFQATT and SNEGSKA (reference sequence). The CDR3 extends over 15 amino acids. Incomplete CDR3 DNA: TGCAGTGCCCCCGCGGGGGGGCGCAACACAGATACG. The encoded protein is CSAPAGGRNTDT. The whole CDR3 protein is CSAPAGGRNTDTQYF.

This clone has at least ten counts. Coverage ceases 3 residues before the CDR3 finishes, and the germline J gene fills in the end. The rearrangement uses TRBV28 and TRBJ2-1; 13 positions agree with TRBD2. Per germline, CDR1 MDHEN and CDR2 SYDVKM. This CDR3 comprises 16 residues. V lost 6 bases, J lost 7 bases, and 9 bases stayed unmatched. The CDR3 sequence: CASSAPLAGGMNEQFF. The CDR3 bases that were read are TGTGCCAGCAGCGCCCCACTAGCGGGAGGGATGAATGAG.

There are many counts of this clone. The CDR3 end falls 3 residues outside the read, so it is completed with the germline J gene. The rearrangement joins TRBV18 to TRBJ2-7; the match to TRBD1 covers 7 bases. This CDR3 region has 15 residues. Per the germline V gene, CDR1 is KGHSH and CDR2 is LQKENI. J gave up 4 bases and V 3 bases, and 9 bases lay outside the gene matches. The CDR3 loop reads CASSPSGTEFYEQYF. The CDR3 DNA, read in part, is TGTGCCAGCTCACCTTCCGGGACAGAGTTTTACGAG.

This clone was detected ten times or more. The CDR3 goes on 3 residues after the read ends, and that part is filled in from the germline J gene. The chain couples TRBV29-1 to TRBJ2-3; 7 bases are shared with TRBD1. The CDR3 is 13 amino acids. Per germline, CDR1 SQVTM and CDR2 ANQGSEA. J was trimmed by 4 bases and V by 4 bases; bases with no gene match: 5. The CDR3 DNA, read in part, is TGCAGCGTTGTAAACAGGGGACCAGATACG. Protein product: CSVVNRGPDT. The complete CDR3 reads CSVVNRGPDTQYF.

This clone was found a few times. The read terminates 3 residues ahead of where the CDR3 ends, so the germline J gene completes it. The chain uses TRBV5-1 and TRBJ2-7; tentatively, D is TRBD2 (5 bases). Between the trimmed V and J ends, which lost 4 bases and 0 bases, there was a span of 17 bases. The CDR3 contains 16 residues. The germline V gene has CDR1 SGHRS and CDR2 YFSETQ. CDR3 protein: CASSPPSSRSSYEQYF. The covered CDR3 bases are TGCGCCAGCAGCCCACCCTCTAGCCGAAGCTCCTACGAG.

This clone has at least ten counts. The read ends 3 residues early relative to the CDR3; the germline J gene fills the gap. J is TRBJ2-6 and V is TRBV6-4; the match to TRBD1 covers 12 bases. CDR3 size: 17 residues. Germline-derived CDR1 and CDR2 are MRHNA and SNTAGT. V lost 2 bases and J lost 2; bases outside the gene matches: 1. CDR3 DNA (partial): TGTGCCAGCAGTGACGGGACAGGGGGCGCTGGGGCCAACGTC. Its translation: CASSDGTGGAGANV. From start to end, the CDR3 is CASSDGTGGAGANVLTF.

This clone was counted between two and nine times. From the germline J gene comes the end of the CDR3, since the read stops 3 residues before it. This chain connects TRBV18 to TRBJ2-3; D call uncertain. CDR1 is KGHSH and CDR2 is LQKENI in the germline V gene. The CDR3 sequence is 14 residues long. The sequenced part of the CDR3 DNA is TGTGCCAGCTCACCACAACCGAAACAAGAGACG. Translated, it gives CASSPQPKQET. The CDR3, in full, reads CASSPQPKQETQYF.

Note on this clone: Sequencing ends 3 residues short of the CDR3 end; the germline J gene provides the rest. J is TRBJ2-5 and V is TRBV19, with 15 bases that match TRBD2. Germline V gives CDR1 LNHDA, CDR2 SQIVND (reference sequence). CDR3 length: 17 amino acids. Losses at the gene ends were 1 base for V and 2 bases for J; bases not matched to a gene: 2. The CDR3 DNA, read in part, is TGTGCCAGTAGTATAGGTGGACTAGCGGGGGGGCAAGAGACC. It is translated as CASSIGGLAGGQET. The CDR3 in its entirety is CASSIGGLAGGQETQYF.

The sample holds many counts of this clone. The read ends 3 residues before the CDR3 terminus; that terminus is restored from the germline J gene. V usage is TRBV19 and J usage is TRBJ1-6; 10 bases are shared with TRBD1. Germline V gene sequence: CDR1 LNHDA, CDR2 SQIVND (reference sequence). The CDR3 spans 18 residues. With 5 bases clipped from V and 7 bases from J, the junction kept 14 bases outside the gene matches. The CDR3 loop reads CASSPRDRGWDSNSPLHF. The part of the CDR3 DNA that was read is TGTGCCAGTAGTCCCCGGGACAGGGGATGGGATTCGAATTCACCC.